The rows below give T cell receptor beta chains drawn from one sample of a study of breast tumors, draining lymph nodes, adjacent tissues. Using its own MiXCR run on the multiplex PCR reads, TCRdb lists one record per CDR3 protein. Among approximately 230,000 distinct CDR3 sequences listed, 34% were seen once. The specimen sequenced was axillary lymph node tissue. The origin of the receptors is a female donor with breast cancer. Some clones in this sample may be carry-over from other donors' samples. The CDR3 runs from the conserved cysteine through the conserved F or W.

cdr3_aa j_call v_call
CASSQSWADLSYEQYF TRBJ2-7 TRBV4-1
CSARDRGDLSYEQYF TRBJ2-7 TRBV20-1
CASSEGTGHGYAF TRBJ1-2 TRBV6-1
CAISDQENSPLHF TRBJ1-6 TRBV10-3
CSAASTGRNEQFF TRBJ2-1 TRBV20-1
CASSLGGGANYGYTF TRBJ1-2 TRBV5-1
CASSVGQYQETQYF TRBJ2-5 TRBV9
CAISESTRGGEQFF TRBJ2-1 TRBV10-3
CASSRSGGAGDTQYF TRBJ2-3 TRBV3-1
CSASGQGRTGNTIYF TRBJ1-3 TRBV20-1
CASSPIMRTSASYNEQFF TRBJ2-1 TRBV18
CASSYRGLATGELFF TRBJ2-2 TRBV6-6
CAIKGLAGVSTDTQYF TRBJ2-3 TRBV10-3
CASSLRGFGQGGQPQHF TRBJ1-5 TRBV28
CASSHSIGGQSTNEKLFF TRBJ1-4 TRBV6-6
CASSLGAWGARNTEAFF . TRBV7-6
CASSLVGQGRGETQYF TRBJ2-5 TRBV5-1
CASSLSETGLYEQYF TRBJ2-7 TRBV5-1
CASSPLGSKGNEQFF TRBJ2-1 TRBV25-1
CASSSGQGVSNQPQHF TRBJ1-5 TRBV5-4
CATSRAGDRGVETQYF TRBJ2-5 TRBV15
CASSLSQGYTF TRBJ1-2 TRBV28
CAWTRGLAGVETQYF TRBJ2-5 TRBV30
CAISEPPGYYEQYF TRBJ2-7 TRBV10-3
CASSYRGSGSGNTIYF TRBJ1-3 TRBV2
CASRAGTGYNSPLHF TRBJ1-6 TRBV12-3/TRBV12-4
CASSLSGTSQSYEQYF TRBJ2-7 TRBV5-8
CASSLAGSPNYGYPF TRBJ1-2 TRBV7-2
CASSLSTPSSYNEQFF TRBJ2-1 TRBV12-3/TRBV12-4
CASSLEGLSGNTIYF TRBJ1-3 TRBV5-1
CASSLSSLKAFF TRBJ1-1 TRBV7-2
CASSEGGGRSYEQYF TRBJ2-7 TRBV7-2
CASSFGAVRGIAQPQHF TRBJ1-5 TRBV12-3/TRBV12-4
CASSLNQGLMNTEAFF TRBJ1-1 TRBV11-1
CASSWDRGRNSPLHF TRBJ1-6 TRBV7-9
CASSFGVTGAGEPLHF TRBJ1-6 TRBV5-8
CASSPKLAGGLEQYF TRBJ2-7 TRBV5-1
CASSYGSSGIQYF TRBJ2-4 TRBV6-5
CASSLVGGTSGGTETQYF TRBJ2-5 TRBV7-9
CTSGAEGYTGELFF TRBJ2-2 TRBV6-1
CASSQTTASYEQYF TRBJ2-7 TRBV3-1
CASSLTRTTLGGTQYF TRBJ2-5 TRBV11-2
CASSGLLRTGHPTDTQYF TRBJ2-3 TRBV10-2
CATSETGANYGYTIYF TRBJ1-3 TRBV24-1
CASSRGQGLSGNTIYF TRBJ1-3 TRBV28
CASSTSGRRMRGYTF TRBJ1-2 TRBV19
CASSLVWDRDEKLFF TRBJ1-4 TRBV5-6
CASSPRSLSYEQYF TRBJ2-7 TRBV7-9
CASKKQGAVDTQYF TRBJ2-3 TRBV7-3
CSAPGTGVNQPQHF TRBJ1-5 TRBV20-1
CATSDPRGGEKLFF TRBJ1-4 TRBV24-1
CASRRQSYEQYF TRBJ2-7 TRBV2